The present T cell receptor (beta chain) was sequenced within a study of regulatory T cells in long-lasting Graves disease. This clonotype was seen only a few times. What it binds is not known. According to the study, TCR beta libraries were built with iRepertoire HTBI primers and CDR3-region Arm-PCR. MiXCR, run by TCRdb on the multiplex PCR reads, gives a single entry per CDR3 protein. This sample has 500,000 to 800,000 distinct CDR3 sequences, with 25% to 30% found just once. Study-level results: Small numbers of samples may have cut accuracy.

The time point is: persistent/refractory GD, antithyroid drugs over 5 years with positive TRAb. The TCR library was made from RNA extracted from PBMCs. The authors drew 9 to 9.5 milliliters of peripheral blood into EDTA tubes. The material sequenced was peripheral blood mononuclear cells (PBMCs), taken when the disease was refractory, from a patient treated with antithyroid drugs. The source of this sequence is a female donor with Graves disease.

Here the CDR3 DNA reads TGTGCCTGGAGCGCGACAGTCAAGAACACTGAAGCTTTCTTT. This gives the protein CAWSATVKNTEAFF. The chain links TRBV30 to TRBJ1-1; possible D gene TRBD1, 5 bases. Trimming removed 3 bases at V and 1 base at J, with 12 bases between. This CDR3 has 14 amino acids. Germline V gene data show CDR1 as GTSNPN and CDR2 as SVGIG (reference sequence). The full variable domain, completed using reference TRBV30 and TRBJ1-1, is SQTIHQWPATLVQPVGSPLSLECTVEGTSNPNLYWYRQAAGRGLQLLFYSVGIGQISSEVPQNLSASRPQDRQFILSSKKLLLSDSGFYLCAWSATVKNTEAFFGQGTRLTVV.